This entry is about one TCR beta chain. Its antigen is not identified. Germline loops: CDR1 SGHAT, CDR2 FQNNGV. With V trimmed by 5 bases and J by 6 bases, 7 bases remained unmatched. The CDR3 sequence is 14 residues long. The data were obtained in a study of cytomegalovirus exposure and HLA in healthy donors. The study, taken as a whole, reports: By HLA locus, TCR association rates varied in a later analysis, with DRB1 showing the most and HLA-C the fewest.

PCR involved 60 Vbeta and 13 Jbeta primers. Sequenced by immunoSEQ multiplex PCR; TCRdb stores in-frame clones only, minus some. The table lists 150,000 to 200,000 clones, roughly 73% of them singletons. The sample consisted of PBMCs. The clonotype was recovered from a woman between 35 and 50 years old in good health and CMV-seropositive. J is TRBJ1-5 and V is TRBV11-2; 7 nucleotides align to TRBD1. CDR3 region: CASSPEGAIQPQHF. The CDR3 coding sequence is TGTGCCAGCAGCCCTGAGGGGGCCATTCAGCCCCAGCATTTT.